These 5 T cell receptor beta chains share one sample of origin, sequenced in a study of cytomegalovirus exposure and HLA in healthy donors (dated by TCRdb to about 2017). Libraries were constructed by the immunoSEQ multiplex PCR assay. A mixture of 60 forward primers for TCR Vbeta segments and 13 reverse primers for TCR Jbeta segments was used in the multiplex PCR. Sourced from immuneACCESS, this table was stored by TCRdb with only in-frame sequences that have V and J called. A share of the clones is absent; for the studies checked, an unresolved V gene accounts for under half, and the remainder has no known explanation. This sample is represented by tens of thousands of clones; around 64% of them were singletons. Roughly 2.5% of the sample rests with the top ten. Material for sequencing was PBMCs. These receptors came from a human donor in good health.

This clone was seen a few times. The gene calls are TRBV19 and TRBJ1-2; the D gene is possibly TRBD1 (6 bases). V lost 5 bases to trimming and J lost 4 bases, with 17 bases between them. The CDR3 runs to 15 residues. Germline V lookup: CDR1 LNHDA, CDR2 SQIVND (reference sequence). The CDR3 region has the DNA TGTGCCAGTAGTCCACCGGGACAAAGGATCTATGGCTACACCTTC. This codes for CASSPPGQRIYGYTF.

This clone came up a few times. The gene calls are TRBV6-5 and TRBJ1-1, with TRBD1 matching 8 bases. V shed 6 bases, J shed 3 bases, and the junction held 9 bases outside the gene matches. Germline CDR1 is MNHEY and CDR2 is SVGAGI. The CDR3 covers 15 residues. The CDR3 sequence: CASRPDRDRHTEAFF. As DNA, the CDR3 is TGTGCCAGCAGGCCGGACAGGGATAGGCACACTGAAGCTTTCTTT.

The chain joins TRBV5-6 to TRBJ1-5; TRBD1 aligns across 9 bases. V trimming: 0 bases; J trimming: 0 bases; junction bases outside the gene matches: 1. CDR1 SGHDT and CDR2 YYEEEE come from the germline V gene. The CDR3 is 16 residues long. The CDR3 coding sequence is TGTGCCAGCAGCTTGGGACAGGGGGTTAGCAATCAGCCCCAGCATTTT. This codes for CASSLGQGVSNQPQHF.

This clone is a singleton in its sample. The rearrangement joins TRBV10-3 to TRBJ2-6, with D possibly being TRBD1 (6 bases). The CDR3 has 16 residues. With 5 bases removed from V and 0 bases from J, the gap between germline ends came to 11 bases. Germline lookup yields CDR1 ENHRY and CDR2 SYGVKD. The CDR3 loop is CAISRTATSGANVLTF. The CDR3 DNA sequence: TGTGCCATCAGTCGGACAGCCACCTCTGGGGCCAACGTCCTGACTTTC.

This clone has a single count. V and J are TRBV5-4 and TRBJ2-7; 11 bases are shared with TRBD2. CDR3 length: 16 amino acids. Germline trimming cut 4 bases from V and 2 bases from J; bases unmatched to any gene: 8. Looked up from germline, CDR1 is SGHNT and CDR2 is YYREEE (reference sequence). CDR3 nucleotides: TGTGCCAGCAGCCGCGGACTAGCGGGTACTACCTACGAGCAGTACTTC. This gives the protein CASSRGLAGTTYEQYF.